Reported below is one T cell receptor (beta chain). The antigen is not known. These data belong to a study of T cells after yellow fever vaccination. 5'RACE template switching produced TCR cDNA carrying a universal primer site and UMIs. TCRdb used MiXCR to reprocess the 5' RACE reads, holding one entry per CDR3 protein. The sample includes 85,000 to 100,000 distinct CDR3 sequences, about 6% of them seen just once. The CDR3 length is 16 residues. The germline V gene has CDR1 LGHNA and CDR2 YNFKEQ. The V end was cut by 1 base, the J end by 4 bases, with 11 bases between. General study points: Weaker overall, the secondary response nonetheless peaked faster (day 5 versus 15). Any FACS-sorted repertoire could hold abundant clonotypes that contaminate it from the bulk population. Once the booster was given, most primary-vaccination clones reappeared, at around 95% for CD4 and more than 85% for CD8.

Here the sequenced sample was CD8+ T cells sorted from PBMCs, taken 10 days after the yellow fever booster vaccination. The clonotype comes from a man aged 18 to 29 who received the YFV17D yellow fever vaccine. The V gene is TRBV4-2, the J gene TRBJ1-6; TRBD1 might be the D (6 bases). CDR3 nucleotides: TGTGCCAGCAGCCAAGGACAGGAGGTTTATAATTCACCCCTCCACTTT. It is translated as CASSQGQEVYNSPLHF.